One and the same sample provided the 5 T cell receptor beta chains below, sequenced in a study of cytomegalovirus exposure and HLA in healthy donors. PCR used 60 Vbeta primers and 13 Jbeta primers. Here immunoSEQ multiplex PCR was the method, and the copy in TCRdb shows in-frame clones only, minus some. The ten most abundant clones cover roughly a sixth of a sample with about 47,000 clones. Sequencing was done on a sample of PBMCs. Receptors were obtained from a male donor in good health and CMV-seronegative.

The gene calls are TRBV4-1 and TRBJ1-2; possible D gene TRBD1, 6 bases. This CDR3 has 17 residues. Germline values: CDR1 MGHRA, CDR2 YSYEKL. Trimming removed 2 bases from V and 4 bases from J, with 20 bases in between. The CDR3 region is CASSQTRLEGTSYGYTF. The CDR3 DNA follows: TGCGCCAGCAGCCAAACCCGACTTGAGGGGACATCCTATGGCTACACCTTC.

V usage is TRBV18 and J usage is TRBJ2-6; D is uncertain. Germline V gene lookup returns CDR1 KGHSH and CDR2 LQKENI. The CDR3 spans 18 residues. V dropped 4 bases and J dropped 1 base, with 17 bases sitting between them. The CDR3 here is CASSLNNPLSSGANVLTF. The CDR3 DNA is TGTGCCAGCTCACTCAATAACCCTCTTAGTTCTGGGGCCAACGTCCTGACTTTC.

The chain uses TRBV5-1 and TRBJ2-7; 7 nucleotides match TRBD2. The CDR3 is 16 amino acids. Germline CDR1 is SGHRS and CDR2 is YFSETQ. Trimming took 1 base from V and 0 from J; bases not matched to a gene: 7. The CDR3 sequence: CASSLFAAGSSYEQYF. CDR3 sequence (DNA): TGCGCCAGCAGCTTGTTTGCAGCGGGGAGCTCCTACGAGCAGTACTTC.

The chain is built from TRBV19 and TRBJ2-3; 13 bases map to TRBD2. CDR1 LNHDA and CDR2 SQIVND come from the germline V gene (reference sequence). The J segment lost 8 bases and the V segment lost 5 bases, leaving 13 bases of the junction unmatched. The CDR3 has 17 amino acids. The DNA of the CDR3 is TGTGCCAGTAGTGGCGGGGGACTAGCGGGGTCCGGAGGTACGCAGTATTTT. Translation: CASSGGGLAGSGGTQYF.

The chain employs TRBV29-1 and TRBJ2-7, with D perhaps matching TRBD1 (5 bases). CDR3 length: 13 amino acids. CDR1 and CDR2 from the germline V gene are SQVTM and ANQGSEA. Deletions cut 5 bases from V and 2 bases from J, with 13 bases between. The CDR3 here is CSVTFQGTYEQYF. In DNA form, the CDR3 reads TGCAGCGTTACGTTCCAGGGCACCTACGAGCAGTACTTC.